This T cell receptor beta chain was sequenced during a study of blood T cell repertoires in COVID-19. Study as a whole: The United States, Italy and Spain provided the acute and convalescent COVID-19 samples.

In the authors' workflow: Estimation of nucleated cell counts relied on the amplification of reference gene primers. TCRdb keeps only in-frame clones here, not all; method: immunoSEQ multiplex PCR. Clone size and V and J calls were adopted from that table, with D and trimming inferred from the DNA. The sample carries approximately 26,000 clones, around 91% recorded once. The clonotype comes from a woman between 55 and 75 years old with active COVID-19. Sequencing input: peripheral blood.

CDR3 sequence (DNA): TGCGCCAGCAGGAGGGGACAGGGGGCTCAAGAGACCCAGTACTTC. Its protein is CASRRGQGAQETQYF. The chain couples TRBV5-1 to TRBJ2-5; TRBD1 matches 12 bases. V shed 5 bases, J shed 2 bases, and the junction held 4 bases outside the gene matches. Germline V lookup: CDR1 SGHRS, CDR2 YFSETQ. This CDR3 region has 15 residues.